The 5 T cell receptor beta chains below were found in one sample sequenced in a study of beta chain features in type 1 diabetes. The authors reverse transcribed all of the isolated RNA, so sequencing captured expressed TCRB transcripts. Clones were sequenced by immunoSEQ multiplex PCR, and TCRdb holds only the in-frame ones, with some missing. The sample includes hundreds of thousands of clones, 13% to 15% of them seen just once. The specimen was naive CD4+ T cells from blood. The receptors originated from a woman aged 35 to 49 in good health.

This clone was observed a handful of times. The chain combines TRBV29-1 with TRBJ1-5, with D tentatively TRBD1 (5 bases). The germline V gene encodes CDR1 SQVTM and CDR2 ANQGSEA. This CDR3 has 19 residues. Trimming took 4 bases from V and 6 from J, leaving 31 bases between them. CDR3 amino acids: CSVVLALSGIGGTPQPQHF. CDR3 in DNA: TGCAGCGTTGTCCTGGCCTTATCGGGGATTGGAGGGACTCCTCAGCCCCAGCATTTT.

The CDR3 DNA sequence: TGTGCCAGCAGCTTCAGACGGGACTCCTACGAGCAGTACTTC. Its translation: CASSFRRDSYEQYF. V gene TRBV7-9 combines with J gene TRBJ2-7; TRBD2 might be the D (5 bases). Trimming removed 3 bases at V and 0 bases at J, with 9 bases between. Germline values: CDR1 SEHNR, CDR2 FQNEAQ (reference sequence). There are 14 residues in the CDR3.

This chain connects TRBV5-4 to TRBJ2-1; the match to TRBD2 covers 13 bases. The CDR3 spans 15 residues. Germline CDR1 SGHNT, CDR2 YYREEE (reference sequence). V shed 1 base, J shed 6 bases, and the junction held 1 base outside the gene matches. The DNA of the CDR3 is TGTGCCAGCAGCTTGAGGACTAGCGGGGGCAATGAGCAGTTCTTC. The encoded protein is CASSLRTSGGNEQFF.

The chain carries TRBV6-5 and TRBJ2-5, with 7 bases that match TRBD1. V dropped 6 bases and J dropped 2; count of bases not matched to a gene: 3. CDR3 length: 13 residues. CDR1 is MNHEY, CDR2 SVGAGI, per germline. This CDR3 reads CASRTGTQETQYF. The CDR3 nucleotides are TGTGCCAGCAGGACAGGGACGCAAGAGACCCAGTACTTC.

The chain is built from TRBV10-3 and TRBJ2-7; D call uncertain. The length of the CDR3 is 11 residues. CDR1 is ENHRY and CDR2 is SYGVKD in the germline V gene. V lost 1 base, J lost 5 bases, and 3 bases lay in between. The CDR3 loop reads CAISEFDEQYF. In DNA form, the CDR3 reads TGTGCCATCAGTGAGTTCGACGAGCAGTACTTC.